Given below is one TCR beta chain in context. The data derive from a study of shared T cell receptors in the human thymus. Libraries were prepared by immunoSEQ multiplex PCR; TCRdb keeps only in-frame clonotypes and omits some of them. This table has some 660,000 clones, more than 75% appearing once. This sample also belongs to another study, concerning human thymus T cells. That study reports: In corrective heart surgery, resections were taken, and these provided the thymus tissue. An apparent bias in V and J gene usage was seen in thymic and blood repertoires.

The sequence derives from a boy younger than two with a congenital heart defect. Sequencing was carried out using thymocytes.

CDR3 nucleotide sequence: TGTGCCAGCTCACCACCGGAACAGGTCGGTCAGGGGACTGAAGCTTTCTTT. Amino acids: CASSPPEQVGQGTEAFF. The chain recombines TRBV18 with TRBJ1-1; TRBD1 is a possible D gene (6 bases). V lost 0 bases to trimming and J lost 5 bases, with 19 bases between them. Germline CDR1 and CDR2: KGHSH and LQKENI. There are 17 residues in the CDR3.